This TCR beta chain was identified in a study of response to subunit inactivated influenza vaccine. Whole-study results and caveats: Authors suggested each seasonal flu vaccination may recruit only limited numbers of new T cells.

TCRdb re-derived calls from the RT-PCR reads in MiXCR, one entry per CDR3 protein. The table shows hundreds of thousands of distinct CDR3 sequences, with 14% occurring only once. This CDR3 comprises 16 residues. The junction had 6 bases not matched to a gene; V was cut back by 5 bases and J by 0 bases. Germline V gene lookup returns CDR1 ENHRY and CDR2 SYGVKD. On this clonotype: What it binds is unknown.

The sequences come from PBMCs from blood, collected 14 to 15 days before vaccination. The clonotype was recovered from a middle-aged man who received an inactivated influenza vaccine. The rearrangement uses TRBV10-3 and TRBJ1-4; 7 nucleotides agree with TRBD1. The chain's CDR3 is CAISKDRTATNEKLFF. The CDR3 bases are TGTGCCATCAGTAAGGACAGGACTGCAACTAATGAAAAACTGTTTTTT.